The next 18 T cell receptor beta chains were all read from a single sample in a study of blood T cell repertoires in COVID-19. Assay: immunoSEQ multiplex PCR; the TCRdb copy retains only in-frame clones and omits some. Counted here are about 180,000 clones, roughly 80% occurring once; the ten biggest clones make up 13% to 15%. The sequenced sample was PBMCs or T cells enriched from blood (not recorded which). The receptors shown here come from a man aged 55-75 years who had been exposed to COVID-19.

This chain links TRBV28 with TRBJ1-5; 8 positions match TRBD1. Germline values: CDR1 MDHEN, CDR2 SYDVKM. This CDR3 comprises 16 residues. V lost 6 bases, J lost 0 bases, and 7 bases stayed unmatched. The CDR3 reads CASSTTGAYSNQPQHF. The CDR3 nucleotides read TGTGCCAGCAGCACGACAGGGGCCTATAGCAATCAGCCCCAGCATTTT.

The chain recombines TRBV5-4 with TRBJ2-2; the match to TRBD1 covers 11 bases. There are 18 residues in the CDR3. CDR1 and CDR2 from the germline V gene are SGHNT and YYREEE (reference sequence). V trimming: 4 bases; J trimming: 1 base; junction bases outside the gene matches: 9. The CDR3 DNA reads as TGTGCCAGCAGCCCCCGGACAGGGGGCGGCCTGAACACCGGGGAGCTGTTTTTT. Translation: CASSPRTGGGLNTGELFF.

This chain links TRBV11-2 with TRBJ1-4, with unresolved D. V dropped 5 bases and J dropped 8 bases, with 18 bases sitting between them. The CDR3 is 15 amino acids. CDR1 is SGHAT and CDR2 is FQNNGV in the germline V gene. The chain's CDR3 is CASSPSFGGSEKLFF. CDR3 DNA sequence: TGTGCCAGCAGCCCATCCTTCGGAGGATCGGAAAAACTGTTTTTT. Full variable domain (remainder filled in from reference TRBV11-2 and TRBJ1-4): EAGVAQSPRYKIIEKRQSVAFWCNPISGHATLYWYQQILGQGPKLLIQFQNNGVVDDSQLPKDRFSAERLKGVDSTLKIQPAKLEDSAVYLCASSPSFGGSEKLFFGSGTQLSVL.

This sequence joins TRBV18 and TRBJ1-1, with D uncertain. Trimming took 2 bases from V and 3 from J, leaving 4 bases between them. This CDR3 contains 12 residues. Germline CDR1 is KGHSH and CDR2 is LQKENI. For the CDR3, the DNA is TGTGCCAGCTCACCAGTCGACACTGAAGCTTTCTTT. Translation: CASSPVDTEAFF.

The CDR3 loop reads CASSPGGVNEKLFF. DNA of the CDR3: TGCGCCAGCAGCCCGGGAGGGGTTAATGAAAAACTGTTTTTT. The chain carries TRBV5-1 and TRBJ1-4, with a possible D match to TRBD1 (5 bases). V shed 4 bases and J shed 4 bases, with 11 bases lying between them. Per germline, CDR1 SGHRS and CDR2 YFSETQ. This CDR3 is 14 amino acids long. Filled out from reference TRBV5-1 and TRBJ1-4, the complete variable domain reads KAGVTQTPRYLIKTRGQQVTLSCSPISGHRSVSWYQQTPGQGLQFLFEYFSETQRNKGNFPGRFSGRQFSNSRSEMNVSTLELGDSALYLCASSPGGVNEKLFFGSGTQLSVL.

The V call is TRBV11-2, the J call TRBJ1-2, with D unclear. The V end was cut by 4 bases, the J end by 1 base, with 7 bases between. This CDR3 region has 13 residues. CDR1 and CDR2 from the germline V gene are SGHAT and FQNNGV. The CDR3 DNA follows: TGTGCCAGCAGCTCCGGGGTTAACTATGGCTACACCTTC. Its translation: CASSSGVNYGYTF.

V gene TRBV30 combines with J gene TRBJ2-7, with 12 nucleotides matching TRBD1. V dropped 5 bases and J dropped 3; count of bases not matched to a gene: 5. CDR1 GTSNPN and CDR2 SVGIG come from the germline V gene (reference sequence). The CDR3 has 14 amino acids. In DNA, the CDR3 is TGTGCCTGGGGCGGGACAGGGGGCTTCTACGAGCAGTACTTC. Translated, it gives CAWGGTGGFYEQYF.

This sequence joins TRBV18 and TRBJ1-1; D may be TRBD1 (5 bases). In germline, CDR1 is KGHSH, CDR2 LQKENI. The CDR3 runs to 15 residues. Trimming shortened V by 5 bases and J by 4 bases, and 17 bases separated the two germline ends. The CDR3 sequence is CASSSNPGGSTEAFF. CDR3 nucleotides: TGTGCCAGCTCATCGAACCCGGGGGGGAGCACTGAAGCTTTCTTT.

This clone was seen many times. The gene calls are TRBV15 and TRBJ2-1; 7 bases agree with TRBD2. The CDR3 has 17 amino acids. With V trimmed by 0 bases and J by 4 bases, 9 bases remained unmatched. The germline gives CDR1 LNHNV, CDR2 YYDKDF (reference sequence). CDR3 in DNA: TGTGCCACCAGCAGAGAATTATGGGACTACACATACAATGAGCAGTTCTTC. The encoded protein is CATSRELWDYTYNEQFF.

The chain links TRBV29-1 to TRBJ2-3; D gene unclear. Trimming stripped 3 bases from V and 4 bases from J, with 5 bases between. CDR1 is SQVTM, CDR2 ANQGSEA, per germline. This CDR3 has 11 amino acids. This CDR3 reads CSVDVSDTQYF. CDR3 DNA sequence: TGCAGCGTTGACGTGTCAGATACGCAGTATTTT.

The chain employs TRBV2 and TRBJ1-1, with D tentatively TRBD1 (5 bases). Germline-derived CDR1 and CDR2 are SNHLY and FYNNEI. The CDR3 extends over 12 amino acids. The V and J ends lost 8 bases and 1 base respectively, with 8 bases between them. CDR3 nucleotide sequence: TGTGCCAGCGGACATCAGAACACTGAAGCTTTCTTT. It encodes CASGHQNTEAFF.

The chain recombines TRBV29-1 with TRBJ2-5; 7 bases match TRBD1. Losses at the gene ends were 7 bases for V and 5 bases for J; bases not matched to a gene: 10. The CDR3 consists of 13 residues. Per germline, CDR1 SQVTM and CDR2 ANQGSEA. The CDR3 protein is CSADRVLGETQYF. The CDR3, as DNA: TGCAGCGCCGACAGGGTGTTAGGGGAGACCCAGTACTTC.

The sample holds a few counts of this clone. The chain carries TRBV5-4 and TRBJ2-2; no reliable D call. CDR3 size: 17 residues. V was shortened by 0 bases and J by 2 bases, with 14 bases between the two germline ends. Germline CDR1 is SGHNT and CDR2 is YYREEE (reference sequence). CDR3 nucleotides: TGTGCCAGCAGCTTGGAAGGTGTTAGCAGAAACACCGGGGAGCTGTTTTTT. Protein sequence: CASSLEGVSRNTGELFF.

This clone was counted a few times. V is TRBV28 and J is TRBJ1-2; 9 bases line up with TRBD1. The CDR3 length is 17 residues. Trimming at V came to 5 bases and at J to 4 bases, leaving 14 bases not matched to a gene. In germline, CDR1 is MDHEN, CDR2 SYDVKM. In nucleotides, the CDR3 is TGTGCCAGCAGTATCCCAACAGGGGGCTTGTTTGGCTATGGCTACACCTTC. It specifies CASSIPTGGLFGYGYTF.

The chain uses TRBV7-2 and TRBJ2-1; 7 nucleotides align to TRBD2. CDR1 SGHTA and CDR2 FQGNSA come from the germline V gene. Unmatched junction bases numbered 5, after V lost 1 base and J lost 8 bases. The CDR3 totals 14 residues. In DNA, the CDR3 is TGTGCCAGCAGCTTAGACGGGAGGCTGGATGAGCAGTTCTTC. It is translated as CASSLDGRLDEQFF.

In its sample, this clone was seen a few times. The chain has TRBV19 and TRBJ1-2; TRBD1 is a possible D gene (6 bases). The CDR3 runs to 13 residues. The germline V gene encodes CDR1 LNHDA and CDR2 SQIVND (reference sequence). V was clipped by 2 bases and J by 8 bases, with 12 bases between them. The CDR3 region is CASSIQQGRGYTF. CDR3 sequence (DNA): TGTGCCAGTAGTATACAACAGGGTCGGGGCTACACCTTC.

V usage is TRBV7-9 and J usage is TRBJ1-1, with D tentatively TRBD1 (6 bases). The germline CDR1 and CDR2 sequences are SEHNR and FQNEAQ (reference sequence). The CDR3 sequence is 15 residues long. The V end lost 2 bases, the J end lost 4 bases, and 14 bases lay between the germline ends. The chain's CDR3 is CASSLSGGWGTEAFF. CDR3 sequence (DNA): TGTGCCAGCAGCTTATCGGGGGGCTGGGGCACTGAAGCTTTCTTT.

This clone occurred many times. The genes are TRBV10-1 and TRBJ2-3, with 8 bases aligning to TRBD2. The germline CDR1 and CDR2 sequences are WNHNN and SYGVQD (reference sequence). The CDR3 runs to 17 residues. Trimming cost V 4 bases and J 2 bases; bases outside gene matches: 11. CDR3 sequence (DNA): TGCGCCAGCAGTGGCCCTATTAGCGGGACCTACACAGATACGCAGTATTTT. Protein: CASSGPISGTYTDTQYF.